This paragraph covers one TCR beta chain sequence. Its target is unknown. The sample is drawn from a study of blood T cells in healthy people across ages. Using a J-beta primer mix together with a sample-barcoded 5' primer, a second PCR was run for about 6 to 11 cycles. TCRdb used MiXCR to reprocess the 5' RACE reads, holding one entry per CDR3 protein. Here the sample spans some 1.5 million distinct CDR3 sequences, 28% being singletons. General study points: Age brought a roughly linear fall in TCR beta diversity measured per million T cells. Naive T cell percentage and TCR beta diversity correlated strongly.

The clonotype was recovered from a woman aged 25 to 39 in good health. The sample taken for sequencing was blood.

As DNA, the CDR3 is TGCGCCAGCAGTAACGGACAGCGGAGCGAGACCCAGTACTTC. It encodes CASSNGQRSETQYF. The chain combines TRBV10-1 with TRBJ2-5, with a weak D call TRBD1 (6 bases). CDR1 is WNHNN and CDR2 is SYGVQD in the germline V gene (reference sequence). The germline V and J ends were trimmed by 5 bases and 5 bases, with 15 bases remaining between them. CDR3 length: 14 amino acids.